The rows below give T cell receptor beta chains drawn from one sample of a study of immune heterogeneity within non-small cell lung tumors. Each CDR3 protein is one row after TCRdb ran MiXCR on the multiplex PCR reads. The sample has about 2,700 distinct CDR3 sequences; 50% to 60% are singletons. The sample comprised lung tumor tissue. The receptors derive from a man aged 70 or older with non-small cell lung cancer. The CDR3 runs from the conserved cysteine through the conserved F or W. D genes are given only for firm matches. Clone size is stated in some rows and not others, as once, few, many or a class when expanded.

v_call	d_call	j_call	clone_size	cdr3_nt	cdr3_aa
TRBV19	.	TRBJ1-2	.	TGTGCCAGTATCTCAAATTCAGGGAGGACGAGGGGCTACACCTTC	CASISNSGRTRGYTF
TRBV6-1	.	TRBJ2-5	few	TGTGCCAGCAGTGAATGGAATCAGTCCCAAGAGACCCAGTACTTC	CASSEWNQSQETQYF
TRBV2	TRBD1	TRBJ1-2	few	TGTGCCAGCAGTGCCAGACAGGGATGGGAGGAGTGGGGCTACACCTTC	CASSARQGWEEWGYTF
TRBV15	.	TRBJ2-4	once	TGTGCCACCAGCAGGAACAAGATTAAAAACATTCAGTACTTC	CATSRNKIKNIQYF
TRBV28	.	TRBJ2-7	.	TGTGCCAGCAGTTTAATTGCGCAGAGACCCTCCTACGAGCAGTACTTC	CASSLIAQRPSYEQYF
TRBV18	TRBD2	TRBJ2-7	large	TGTGCCAGCTCATCCGGACTAGCGGGCTACGAGCAGTACTTC	CASSSGLAGYEQYF
TRBV7-8	.	TRBJ2-7	few	TGTGCCAGCAGCTCCAAGGGTGGCGGGGACGAGCAGTACTTC	CASSSKGGGDEQYF
TRBV7-3	.	TRBJ2-1	.	TGTGCCAGCAGCTTACGCGGGACAGCCCAGGCCAATGAGCAGTTCTTC	CASSLRGTAQANEQFF
TRBV6-2/TRBV6-3	.	TRBJ2-7	once	TGTGCCAGCAGCTCTACTAGTTACGAGCAGTACTTC	CASSSTSYEQYF
TRBV27	.	TRBJ2-1	.	TGTGCCAGCAGTTTCACAGGGCTAGGAGAGCAGTTCTTC	CASSFTGLGEQFF